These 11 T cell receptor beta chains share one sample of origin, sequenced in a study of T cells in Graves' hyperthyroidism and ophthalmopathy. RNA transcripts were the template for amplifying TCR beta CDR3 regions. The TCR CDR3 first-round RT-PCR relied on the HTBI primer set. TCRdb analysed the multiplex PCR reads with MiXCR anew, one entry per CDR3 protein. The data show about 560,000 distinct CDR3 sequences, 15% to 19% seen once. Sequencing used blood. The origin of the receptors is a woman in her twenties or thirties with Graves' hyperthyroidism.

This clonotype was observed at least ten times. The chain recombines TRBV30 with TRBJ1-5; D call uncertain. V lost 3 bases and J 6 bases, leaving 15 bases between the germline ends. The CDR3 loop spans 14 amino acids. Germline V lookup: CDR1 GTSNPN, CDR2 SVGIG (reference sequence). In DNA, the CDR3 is TGTGCCTGGAGCGTTGGTTTTTCAGGTCAGCCCCAGCATTTT. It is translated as CAWSVGFSGQPQHF.

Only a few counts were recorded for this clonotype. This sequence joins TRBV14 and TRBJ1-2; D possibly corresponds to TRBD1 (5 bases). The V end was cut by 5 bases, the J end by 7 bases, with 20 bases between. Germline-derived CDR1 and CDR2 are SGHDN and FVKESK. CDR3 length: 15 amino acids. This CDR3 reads CASSYGRAGIGGYTF. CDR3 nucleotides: TGTGCCAGCAGCTACGGTCGTGCAGGGATTGGTGGCTACACCTTC.

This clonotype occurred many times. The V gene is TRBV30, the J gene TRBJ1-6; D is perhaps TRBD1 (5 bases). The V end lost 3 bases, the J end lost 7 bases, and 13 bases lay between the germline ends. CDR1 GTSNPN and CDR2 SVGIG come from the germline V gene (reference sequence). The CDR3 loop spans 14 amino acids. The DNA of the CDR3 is TGTGCCTGGAGCGCGGGACGGCCGAATTCACCCCTCCACTTT. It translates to CAWSAGRPNSPLHF.

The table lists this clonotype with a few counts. The CDR3 region is CATSDWRSAGGFAEGVNNEQFF. The CDR3 DNA reads TGTGCCACCAGTGATTGGAGGTCGGCAGGGGGCTTTGCGGAAGGAGTTAACAATGAGCAGTTCTTC. The chain links TRBV24-1 to TRBJ2-1, with 8 bases fitting TRBD1. The CDR3 contains 22 residues. Germline CDR1 reads KGHDR; CDR2 reads SFDVKD. The junction had 25 bases not matched to a gene; V was cut back by 2 bases and J by 5 bases.

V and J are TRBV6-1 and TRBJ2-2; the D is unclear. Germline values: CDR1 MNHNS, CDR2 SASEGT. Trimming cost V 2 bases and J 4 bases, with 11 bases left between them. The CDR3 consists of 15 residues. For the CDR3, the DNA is TGTGCCAGCAGTGAACGGCTAGTCGGCACCGGGGAGCTGTTTTTT. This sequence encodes CASSERLVGTGELFF.

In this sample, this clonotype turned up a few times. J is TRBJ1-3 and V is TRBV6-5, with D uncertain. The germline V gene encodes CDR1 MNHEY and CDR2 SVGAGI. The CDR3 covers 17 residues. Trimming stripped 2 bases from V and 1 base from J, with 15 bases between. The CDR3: CASSYNSDLRSGNTIYF. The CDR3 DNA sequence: TGTGCCAGCAGTTACAACAGCGATCTAAGGTCTGGAAACACCATATATTTT.

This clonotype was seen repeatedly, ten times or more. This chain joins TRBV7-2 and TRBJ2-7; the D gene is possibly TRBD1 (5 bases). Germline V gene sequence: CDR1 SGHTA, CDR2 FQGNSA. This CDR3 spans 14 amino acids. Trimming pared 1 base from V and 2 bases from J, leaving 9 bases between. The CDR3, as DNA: TGTGCCAGCAGCTTAGGACAGCTCACCTACGAGCAGTACTTC. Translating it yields CASSLGQLTYEQYF.

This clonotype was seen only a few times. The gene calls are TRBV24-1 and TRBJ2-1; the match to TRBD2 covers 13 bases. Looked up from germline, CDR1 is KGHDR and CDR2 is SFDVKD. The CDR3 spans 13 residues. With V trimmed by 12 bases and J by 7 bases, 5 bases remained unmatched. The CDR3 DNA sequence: TGTGCCGCGGGGACTAGCGGGGCAAATGAGCAGTTCTTC. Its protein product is CAAGTSGANEQFF.

The CDR3 sequence: CASSFSSSGSRTGELFF. The CDR3 DNA sequence: TGTGCCAGCAGTTTTAGTTCTAGCGGGAGTCGCACCGGGGAGCTGTTTTTT. The chain links TRBV28 to TRBJ2-2, with TRBD2 identical over 10 bases. This CDR3 is 17 amino acids long. Germline V gene sequence: CDR1 MDHEN, CDR2 SYDVKM. J gave up 4 bases and V 3 bases, and 8 bases lay outside the gene matches.

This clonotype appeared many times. The CDR3 DNA follows: TGCGCCAGCAGCCCGCGGACTAGCGGGAGGGGCGAGCAGTACTTC. Protein product: CASSPRTSGRGEQYF. The rearrangement joins TRBV5-1 to TRBJ2-7; 15 nucleotides match TRBD2. This CDR3 comprises 15 residues. Germline V gives CDR1 SGHRS, CDR2 YFSETQ. V gave up 4 bases and J gave up 6 bases; unmatched junction bases: 5.

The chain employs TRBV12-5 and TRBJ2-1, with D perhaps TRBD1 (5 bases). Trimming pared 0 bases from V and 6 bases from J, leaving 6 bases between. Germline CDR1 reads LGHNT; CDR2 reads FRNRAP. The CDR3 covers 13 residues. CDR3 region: CASGLVGVNEQFF. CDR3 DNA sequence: TGTGCTAGTGGTTTGGTAGGGGTCAATGAGCAGTTCTTC.